Below, 30 T cell receptor beta chains from the same sample are listed, as sequenced in a study of regulatory T cells in long-lasting Graves disease. Both iRepertoire HTBI primers and Arm-PCR of CDR3 regions were used to build the TCR beta libraries. In TCRdb, the multiplex PCR reads were re-called with MiXCR into one record per CDR3 protein. The sample lists 360,000 or so distinct CDR3 sequences; about a sixth were seen once. Time point meaning: newly diagnosed GD, antithyroid drugs for less than 3 months. There was RNA extracted from PBMCs, and the TCR library was made from it. These sequences were also reported in another study, on T cells in Graves' hyperthyroidism and ophthalmopathy.

Sample: peripheral blood mononuclear cells (PBMCs), taken at new diagnosis, from a patient treated with antithyroid drugs. The receptor set was obtained from a woman aged 18-29 years with Graves disease.

This clonotype was recorded a few times. The chain couples TRBV29-1 to TRBJ2-7; 10 positions agree with TRBD2. The junction had 6 bases not matched to a gene; V was cut back by 4 bases and J by 3 bases. The length of the CDR3 is 14 residues. CDR1 and CDR2 from the germline V gene are SQVTM and ANQGSEA. This CDR3 reads CSVGWSSGSYEQYF. The CDR3 coding sequence is TGCAGCGTTGGATGGTCTAGCGGGAGCTACGAGCAGTACTTC.

V usage is TRBV29-1 and J usage is TRBJ2-7, with a possible D match to TRBD2 (6 bases). Germline CDR1 reads SQVTM; CDR2 reads ANQGSEA. CDR3 length equals 11 residues. V lost 4 bases, J lost 6 bases, and 10 bases lay in between. This CDR3 reads CSVGGVGEQYF. CDR3 in DNA: TGCAGCGTTGGGGGGGTTGGCGAGCAGTACTTC.

The chain joins TRBV18 to TRBJ2-3; no firm D call. Germline V gives CDR1 KGHSH, CDR2 LQKENI. The CDR3 runs 14 residues. V was clipped by 2 bases and J by 2 bases, with 8 bases between them. CDR3 protein: CASSPRQATDTQYF. CDR3 coding DNA: TGTGCCAGCTCACCAAGGCAGGCCACAGATACGCAGTATTTT.

This clonotype was detected many times. V is TRBV5-5 and J is TRBJ2-1; TRBD2 agrees at 12 bases. V lost 4 bases, J lost 8 bases, and 7 bases stayed unmatched. Per the germline V gene, CDR1 is SGHKS and CDR2 is YYEKEE (reference sequence). The CDR3 extends over 15 amino acids. CDR3: CASSGSSGRADEQFF. The CDR3 coding sequence is TGTGCCAGCAGCGGATCTAGCGGGAGGGCCGATGAGCAGTTCTTC.

This clonotype was detected many times. This may be a read error: a much more frequent sequence differs by one nucleotide. The chain links TRBV9 to TRBJ2-5, with 7 bases fitting TRBD1. The CDR3 is made up of 13 amino acids. The V gene's germline CDR1 is SGDLS and CDR2 YYNGEE. V was pared by 3 bases and J by 1 base, with 0 bases of the junction left unmatched. The CDR3 DNA follows: TGTGCCAGCAGCGGGGACAGCCAAGAGACCCAGTACTTC. Translation: CASSGDSQETQYF.

This clonotype is a singleton in its sample. The V call is TRBV5-4, the J call TRBJ2-5, with 10 bases fitting TRBD2. Germline V gene sequence: CDR1 SGHNT, CDR2 YYREEE (reference sequence). The CDR3 runs to 16 residues. Trimming took 0 bases from V and 5 from J; bases not matched to a gene: 7. CDR3 sequence (DNA): TGTGCCAGCAGCTTGGGTCGAGGGACTAGCGTGGAGACCCAGTACTTC. This encodes CASSLGRGTSVETQYF.

This clonotype was detected ten times or more. The V gene is TRBV28, the J gene TRBJ2-5; TRBD2 aligns across 13 bases. Looked up from germline, CDR1 is MDHEN and CDR2 is SYDVKM. This CDR3 comprises 15 residues. Losses at the gene ends were 5 bases for V and 2 bases for J; bases not matched to a gene: 2. CDR3 region: CASSRTSGGQETQYF. The DNA of the CDR3 is TGTGCCAGCAGTCGGACTAGCGGGGGACAAGAGACCCAGTACTTC.

This clonotype was seen many times. The V call is TRBV28, the J call TRBJ1-1; D unclear. The CDR3 length is 13 residues. Trimming removed 5 bases from V and 7 bases from J, with 14 bases in between. CDR1 MDHEN and CDR2 SYDVKM come from the germline V gene. The CDR3 region has the DNA TGTGCCAGCAGTCCCCCATGGTTGGGTGAAGCTTTCTTT. Amino acids: CASSPPWLGEAFF. Looking up the rest from reference TRBV28 and TRBJ1-1 gives the full variable domain: DVKVTQSSRYLVKRTGEKVFLECVQDMDHENMFWYRQDPGLGLRLIYFSYDVKMKEKGDIPEGYSVSREKKERFSLILESASTNQTSMYLCASSPPWLGEAFFGQGTRLTVV.

This clonotype was recorded at least ten times. The rearrangement uses TRBV6-1 and TRBJ2-1, with 9 positions matching TRBD2. CDR1 and CDR2 (germline): MNHNS, SASEGT. Trimming removed 2 bases from V and 9 bases from J; junction bases left unmatched: 8. The CDR3 loop spans 15 amino acids. In DNA, the CDR3 is TGTGCCAGCAGTGAAAGGGGACTAGCTTCTGGTGAGCAGTTCTTC. Protein: CASSERGLASGEQFF.

This clonotype was counted ten times or more. This rearrangement joins TRBV7-6 to TRBJ2-3; no firm D call. This CDR3 contains 15 residues. V gave up 1 base and J gave up 2 bases, with 10 bases separating them. Germline CDR1 SGHVS, CDR2 FNYEAQ. CDR3 bases: TGTGCCAGCAGCTTAGGTTCACTGAACACAGATACGCAGTATTTT. Amino acid sequence: CASSLGSLNTDTQYF.

Many counts were recorded for this clonotype. The J gene is TRBJ2-3, the V gene TRBV20-1; perhaps D is TRBD1 or TRBD2 (5 bases each). CDR1 is DFQATT, CDR2 SNEGSKA, per germline (reference sequence). This CDR3 is 13 amino acids long. The V end was cut by 0 bases, the J end by 1 base, with 5 bases between. DNA of the CDR3: TGCAGTGCTAGAGAGGGGGGCACAGATACGCAGTATTTT. Residues: CSAREGGTDTQYF.

This clonotype was seen at least ten times. The rearrangement joins TRBV12-3 or TRBV12-4 to TRBJ2-1; 13 nucleotides line up with TRBD2. The junction had 6 bases not matched to a gene; V was cut back by 3 bases and J by 10 bases. The CDR3 spans 15 residues. The CDR3 DNA follows: TGTGCCAGCAGTTTGGCCGGGACTAGCGGGGTCGAGCAGTTCTTC. Translated, it gives CASSLAGTSGVEQFF.

This rearrangement joins TRBV9 to TRBJ1-1; D not certain. Germline V lookup: CDR1 SGDLS, CDR2 YYNGEE. The CDR3 sequence is 16 residues long. The V end was cut by 4 bases, the J end by 1 base, with 17 bases between. The CDR3 DNA reads TGTGCCAGCAGCCCGAGCCACACCGTGGAGAACACTGAAGCTTTCTTT. This translates into CASSPSHTVENTEAFF.

This clonotype was counted many times. The genes are TRBV6-5 and TRBJ2-7, with D unclear. The CDR3 totals 15 residues. Trimming took off 2 bases at V and 9 bases at J, with 20 bases between the two ends. Germline CDR1 reads MNHEY; CDR2 reads SVGAGI. The CDR3 DNA sequence: TGTGCCAGCAGTTACAGTAGTGGCGACCCGGTCGGGCAGTACTTC. This codes for CASSYSSGDPVGQYF.

The rearrangement uses TRBV11-2 and TRBJ2-5, with 14 bases lining up with TRBD2. CDR3 length equals 17 residues. The V and J ends lost 4 bases and 3 bases, in that order; junction bases with no gene match: 7. Germline loops: CDR1 SGHAT, CDR2 FQNNGV. CDR3 nucleotides: TGTGCCAGCAGCTCGGGACTAGCGGGGGTAATGGAAGAGACCCAGTACTTC. Its translation is CASSSGLAGVMEETQYF.

This clonotype was seen repeatedly, ten times or more. V and J are TRBV27 and TRBJ2-4, with D tentatively TRBD1 (6 bases). Trimming cost V 8 bases and J 4 bases, with 18 bases left between them. Germline lookup yields CDR1 MNHEY and CDR2 SMNVEV (reference sequence). The CDR3 is 15 amino acids. CDR3 coding DNA: TGTGCCAGCCAATCGGTGGTGAGGGGGAAAAACATTCAGTACTTC. This encodes CASQSVVRGKNIQYF.

This clonotype has more than one count but fewer than ten. The CDR3 here is CASSQGQRPNEKLFF. CDR3 sequence (DNA): TGCGCCAGCAGCCAGGGTCAGAGACCTAATGAAAAACTGTTTTTT. The genes are TRBV4-1 and TRBJ1-4; D gene unclear. The V gene's germline CDR1 is MGHRA and CDR2 YSYEKL. The V end lost 3 bases, the J end lost 3 bases, and 11 bases lay between the germline ends. CDR3 size: 15 residues.

Concerning this clonotype: Given a much more abundant clone one base away, this may be a read error. V is TRBV27 and J is TRBJ2-3; weak D call: TRBD2 (5 bases). The CDR3 sequence is 15 residues long. The germline CDR1 and CDR2 sequences are MNHEY and SMNVEV (reference sequence). V lost 3 bases and J lost 2, with 12 bases in between. CDR3 protein: CASSFSISATDTQYF. In DNA, the CDR3 is TGTGCCAGCAGTTTTTCGATTAGCGCCACAGATACGCAGTATTTT.

With respect to this clonotype: Sequence at one end of the junction differs from germline and may be a read error. The rearrangement uses TRBV6-1 and TRBJ2-1, with D perhaps assigned TRBD1 or TRBD2 (6 bases each). This CDR3 region has 16 residues. Per germline, CDR1 MNHNS and CDR2 SASEGT. The CDR3 bases are TGTGCCAGCCGTGAAGCCCCGAGGGGGGAGTACAATGAGCAGTTCTTC. Residues: CASREAPRGEYNEQFF.

This clonotype was observed once. Likely a read error: the CDR3 ends without its conserved phenylalanine or tryptophan. The chain recombines TRBV5-1 with TRBJ2-5; the match to TRBD2 covers 9 bases. J lost 1 base, V lost 2 bases, and 6 bases had no gene match. The V gene's germline CDR1 is SGHRS and CDR2 YFSETQ. There are 16 residues in the CDR3. CDR3 sequence (DNA): TGCGCCAGCAGCTTAGCGGGGGGCCACCCCCAAGAGACCCAGTACCTC. Residues: CASSLAGGHPQETQYL.

The chain recombines TRBV19 with TRBJ2-5, with D perhaps matching TRBD1 or TRBD2 (5 bases each). The CDR3 is made up of 13 amino acids. Germline lookup yields CDR1 LNHDA and CDR2 SQIVND (reference sequence). Trimming stripped 1 base from V and 3 bases from J, with 6 bases between. The CDR3 reads CASSIGGKETQYF. CDR3 DNA sequence: TGTGCCAGTAGTATAGGGGGGAAAGAGACCCAGTACTTC.

This clonotype showed up many times. V and J are TRBV2 and TRBJ1-1; D gene ambiguous. Looked up from germline, CDR1 is SNHLY and CDR2 is FYNNEI. The ends were cut back, 3 bases at V and 4 bases at J, with 0 bases in the middle. The CDR3 has 10 residues. The CDR3 DNA sequence: TGTGCCAGCAGTGACACTGAAGCTTTCTTT. Translation gives CASSDTEAFF.

This clonotype has ten or more counts. This sequence joins TRBV5-1 and TRBJ2-2, with 7 bases aligning to TRBD1. V lost 2 bases, J lost 3 bases, and 7 bases stayed unmatched. Per germline, CDR1 SGHRS and CDR2 YFSETQ. The CDR3 totals 16 residues. Written as DNA, the CDR3 is TGCGCCAGCAGCTTACGTTTTACAGGGGACACCGGGGAGCTGTTTTTT. The encoded protein is CASSLRFTGDTGELFF. Full variable domain (missing parts from reference TRBV5-1 and TRBJ2-2): KAGVTQTPRYLIKTRGQQVTLSCSPISGHRSVSWYQQTPGQGLQFLFEYFSETQRNKGNFPGRFSGRQFSNSRSEMNVSTLELGDSALYLCASSLRFTGDTGELFFGEGSRLTVL.

This clonotype was seen ten or more times. The chain recombines TRBV6-1 with TRBJ2-2, with 8 bases identical to TRBD2. V shed 7 bases and J 3 bases; nucleotides not matched to a gene: 4. Germline V gene lookup returns CDR1 MNHNS and CDR2 SASEGT. This CDR3 comprises 14 residues. This CDR3 is CASTSAGDTGELFF. CDR3 bases: TGTGCCAGCACTTCAGCGGGAGACACCGGGGAGCTGTTTTTT.

Many counts were recorded for this clonotype. The chain employs TRBV4-2 and TRBJ2-1; D remains ambiguous. The CDR3 runs to 17 residues. Trimming took off 1 base at V and 0 bases at J, with 13 bases between the two ends. The germline CDR1 and CDR2 sequences are LGHNA and YNFKEQ. The CDR3 is CASSQGMGLSSYNEQFF. The DNA of the CDR3 is TGTGCCAGCAGCCAAGGGATGGGCCTAAGCTCCTACAATGAGCAGTTCTTC.

As to this clonotype: A read error may account for a junction end that differs from germline. The V gene is TRBV20-1, the J gene TRBJ2-1, with 7 bases identical to TRBD2. The germline V gene encodes CDR1 DFQATT and CDR2 SNEGSKA (reference sequence). The CDR3 covers 13 residues. CDR3 protein: CSARDYHYNEQSF. CDR3 in DNA: TGCAGTGCCCGGGACTACCATTACAATGAGCAGTCCTTC.

This clonotype was seen more than once but under ten times. This chain connects TRBV7-3 to TRBJ2-2, with D tentatively TRBD2 (5 bases). Germline-derived CDR1 and CDR2 are SGHTA and FQGTGA. V lost 6 bases and J lost 1, with 6 bases in between. This CDR3 has 13 residues. The CDR3 reads CASRSGNTGELFF. CDR3 in DNA: TGTGCCAGCAGGAGCGGGAACACCGGGGAGCTGTTTTTT.

This clonotype was counted only a few times. The V and J genes are TRBV10-3 and TRBJ2-2; TRBD1 is a possible D gene (5 bases). Germline CDR1 ENHRY, CDR2 SYGVKD. The CDR3 totals 14 residues. V was clipped by 7 bases and J by 0 bases, with 9 bases between them. The CDR3 reads CAIKTAANTGELFF. For the CDR3, the DNA is TGTGCCATCAAGACAGCCGCGAACACCGGGGAGCTGTTTTTT.

This clonotype was counted many times. The chain combines TRBV20-1 with TRBJ2-3; D not certain. V dropped 3 bases and J dropped 6 bases, with 10 bases sitting between them. This CDR3 has 12 amino acids. CDR1 and CDR2 from the germline V gene are DFQATT and SNEGSKA (reference sequence). CDR3 protein: CSASSEADTQYF. CDR3 coding DNA: TGCAGTGCTAGTAGTGAGGCGGATACGCAGTATTTT.

Concerning this clonotype: The junction departs from germline at one end; a sequencing error may be responsible. The chain carries TRBV7-7 and TRBJ2-3; D not certain. In germline, CDR1 is SSHAT, CDR2 FNYEAQ (reference sequence). CDR3 size: 16 residues. In DNA form, the CDR3 reads TGTGCTAGCAGCTTAAGTTGCAGGTCCGACACAGATACGCAGTATTTT. Its translation: CASSLSCRSDTDTQYF.